This entry lists 17 T cell receptor beta chains sequenced from one sample in a study of OX40 agonist ivuxolimab in advanced cancers. Measured with immunoSEQ multiplex PCR; TCRdb has only the in-frame clones, and not every one. There are some 70,000 clones in the sample; roughly 92% occur only once, and around 2.3% lies in the top ten. This specimen consisted of CD4+ or CD8+ T cells sorted from blood, obtained in a trial of the OX40 agonist ivuxolimab. The receptors were gathered from an adult with an advanced solid tumor such as melanoma, head and neck, liver or kidney cancer.

V usage is TRBV25-1 and J usage is TRBJ2-7, with a possible D match to TRBD1 (6 bases). The CDR3 loop spans 16 amino acids. V dropped 2 bases and J dropped 2 bases, with 16 bases sitting between them. Per germline, CDR1 MGHDK and CDR2 SYGVNS. The CDR3 region has the DNA TGTGCCAGCAGTGAACTTGGGACAACGGTACCCTACGAGCAGTACTTC. It encodes CASSELGTTVPYEQYF.

V and J are TRBV28 and TRBJ1-1; D uncertain. V was cut by 6 bases and J by 5 bases, with 7 bases left in between. The CDR3 runs 11 residues. Germline V gene lookup returns CDR1 MDHEN and CDR2 SYDVKM. CDR3 region: CASRSGTEAFF. DNA for the CDR3: TGTGCCAGCAGGAGTGGTACTGAAGCTTTCTTT.

This clone was detected once. This chain connects TRBV19 to TRBJ2-1, with D unclear. Germline-derived CDR1 and CDR2 are LNHDA and SQIVND (reference sequence). V was clipped by 0 bases and J by 11 bases, with 8 bases between them. CDR3 length equals 12 residues. The CDR3, as DNA: TGTGCCAGTAGTATAGATGGGTATCAGCAGTTCTTC. Encoded protein: CASSIDGYQQFF. Full variable domain (rest looked up from reference TRBV19 and TRBJ2-1): DGGITQSPKYLFRKEGQNVTLSCEQNLNHDAMYWYRQDPGQGLRLIYYSQIVNDFQKGDIAEGYSVSREKKESFPLTVTSAQKNPTAFYLCASSIDGYQQFFGPGTRLTVL.

The gene calls are TRBV28 and TRBJ2-3; D is unclear. The CDR3 is 12 amino acids. V was trimmed by 8 bases and J by 4 bases, leaving 10 bases between them. In germline, CDR1 is MDHEN, CDR2 SYDVKM. The CDR3 bases are TGTGCCAGCGGCCTAGGTCCAGATACGCAGTATTTT. This translates into CASGLGPDTQYF.

This sequence joins TRBV5-1 and TRBJ2-7, with 10 bases aligning to TRBD1. V lost 2 bases, J lost 2 bases, and 4 bases stayed unmatched. CDR3 length: 15 residues. Germline V gives CDR1 SGHRS, CDR2 YFSETQ. The CDR3 DNA reads as TGCGCCAGCAGCTTCGGCGGGACAGGGGCCTACGAGCAGTACTTC. This sequence encodes CASSFGGTGAYEQYF.

The chain carries TRBV5-1 and TRBJ1-4, with D possibly matching TRBD1 (5 bases). CDR3 length equals 16 residues. The germline V gene encodes CDR1 SGHRS and CDR2 YFSETQ. With 0 bases removed from V and 1 base from J, the gap between germline ends came to 10 bases. CDR3 amino acids: CASSLVGTRTNEKLFF. CDR3 nucleotides: TGCGCCAGCAGCTTGGTGGGGACGCGAACTAATGAAAAACTGTTTTTT.

V gene TRBV5-4 combines with J gene TRBJ1-2; D remains ambiguous. This CDR3 is built from 14 residues. In germline, CDR1 is SGHNT, CDR2 YYREEE (reference sequence). V shed 4 bases and J shed 2 bases, with 12 bases lying between them. The CDR3 DNA reads TGTGCCAGCAGCCCCCAGACGGGGAACTATGGCTACACCTTC. This translates into CASSPQTGNYGYTF. Together with reference TRBV5-4 and TRBJ1-2, the CDR3 gives the full variable domain: ETGVTQSPTHLIKTRGQQVTLRCSSQSGHNTVSWYQQALGQGPQFIFQYYREEENGRGNFPPRFSGLQFPNYSSELNVNALELDDSALYLCASSPQTGNYGYTFGSGTRLTVV.

The V gene is TRBV28, the J gene TRBJ1-4, with TRBD1 matching over 12 bases. After removal of 8 bases from V and 7 bases from J, the junction contained 11 bases not matched to a gene. The CDR3 is made up of 16 amino acids. CDR1 and CDR2 (germline): MDHEN, SYDVKM. CDR3 in amino acids: CASGSGQGARREKLFF. The CDR3 DNA is TGTGCCAGCGGGTCGGGACAGGGGGCGAGACGTGAAAAACTGTTTTTT.

This clone has only one observation. V usage is TRBV27 and J usage is TRBJ2-2; 8 bases map to TRBD1. V lost 1 base, J lost 4 bases, and 8 bases stayed unmatched. There are 17 residues in the CDR3. Germline CDR1 and CDR2: MNHEY and SMNVEV (reference sequence). The CDR3 spells CASSLWVGTGPTGELFF. The CDR3 DNA reads TGTGCCAGCAGTTTATGGGTCGGGACAGGCCCCACCGGGGAGCTGTTTTTT.

This chain joins TRBV5-1 and TRBJ2-2; D call uncertain. V lost 3 bases and J lost 4, with 10 bases in between. The CDR3 is 14 residues long. Germline V CDR1 and CDR2: SGHRS, YFSETQ. CDR3 sequence reads: CASSSDLFTGELFF. In DNA form, the CDR3 reads TGCGCCAGCAGCTCAGATTTATTCACCGGGGAGCTGTTTTTT. Filled out from reference TRBV5-1 and TRBJ2-2, the complete variable domain reads KAGVTQTPRYLIKTRGQQVTLSCSPISGHRSVSWYQQTPGQGLQFLFEYFSETQRNKGNFPGRFSGRQFSNSRSEMNVSTLELGDSALYLCASSSDLFTGELFFGEGSRLTVL.

J is TRBJ2-7 and V is TRBV4-3; no firm D call. V lost 4 bases, J lost 7 bases, and 14 bases lay in between. Germline CDR1 is LGHNA and CDR2 is YSLEER. The CDR3 is made up of 13 amino acids. CDR3 nucleotide sequence: TGCGCCAGCAGCCCTCAGCTTTTGGGGGAGCAGTACTTC. Translating gives CASSPQLLGEQYF.

The genes are TRBV9 and TRBJ2-3; 9 nucleotides agree with TRBD2. CDR1 and CDR2 from the germline V gene are SGDLS and YYNGEE. The CDR3 contains 14 residues. Trimming at V came to 7 bases and at J to 2 bases, leaving 5 bases not matched to a gene. CDR3 protein: CASHKRGVTDTQYF. CDR3 nucleotides: TGTGCCAGCCATAAGCGGGGGGTCACAGATACGCAGTATTTT. The complete variable domain, with remaining parts taken from reference TRBV9 and TRBJ2-3, reads DSGVTQTPKHLITATGQRVTLRCSPRSGDLSVYWYQQSLDQGLQFLIQYYNGEERAKGNILERFSAQQFPDLHSELNLSSLELGDSALYFCASHKRGVTDTQYFGPGTRLTVL.

The CDR3 region is CASSSPGGAEGYTF. CDR3 nucleotides: TGTGCCAGCAGTTCCCCTGGGGGTGCGGAGGGCTACACCTTC. The chain links TRBV6-5 to TRBJ1-2, with a weak D call TRBD1 (5 bases). Germline V gene data show CDR1 as MNHEY and CDR2 as SVGAGI. The V end was cut by 4 bases, the J end by 8 bases, with 17 bases between. CDR3 length equals 14 residues.

The chain links TRBV4-1 to TRBJ1-1; TRBD1 agrees at 9 bases. Germline V gives CDR1 MGHRA, CDR2 YSYEKL. CDR3 size: 17 residues. V dropped 4 bases and J dropped 5; count of bases not matched to a gene: 14. CDR3 in amino acids: CASSPSPGTGKVTEAFF. In DNA form, the CDR3 reads TGCGCCAGCAGCCCTAGTCCCGGGACAGGGAAGGTGACTGAAGCTTTCTTT.

The genes are TRBV4-2 and TRBJ2-5; either TRBD1 or TRBD2 may fit D (5 bases each). The length of the CDR3 is 21 residues. Looked up from germline, CDR1 is LGHNA and CDR2 is YNFKEQ. Trimming cost V 4 bases and J 0 bases, with 30 bases left between them. This CDR3 is CASSRWRSLGDPYNYQETQYF. The CDR3 DNA follows: TGTGCCAGCAGCCGGTGGAGATCTTTGGGGGACCCGTATAATTACCAAGAGACCCAGTACTTC.

This chain uses TRBV19 with TRBJ1-3; D gene uncertain. The V gene lost 8 bases and the J gene lost 5 bases, with 16 bases spanning the gap. Germline V CDR1 and CDR2: LNHDA, SQIVND (reference sequence). The CDR3 is 14 residues long. The CDR3 region has the DNA TGTGCCAGTCGGCAGACGGAGGATAGAAACACCATATATTTT. It specifies CASRQTEDRNTIYF.

This clone was seen a single time. The chain has TRBV6-1 and TRBJ2-2; D perhaps matches TRBD2 (6 bases). CDR3 size: 15 residues. Germline CDR1 MNHNS, CDR2 SASEGT. The V end lost 4 bases, the J end lost 1 base, and 10 bases lay between the germline ends. The CDR3 protein is CASSAYGRNTGELFF. The CDR3 coding sequence is TGTGCCAGCAGTGCGTACGGGAGGAACACCGGGGAGCTGTTTTTT.